The sequence of this TCR beta chain was determined in a study of early T cells in non-severe SARS-CoV-2 infection. This clonotype was recorded a few times. Its matching antigen is unknown. From germline, CDR1 is SQVTM and CDR2 ANQGSEA. V was trimmed by 7 bases and J by 0 bases, leaving 16 bases between them. The CDR3 is made up of 14 amino acids. Individual cDNA molecules were tagged with unique molecular identifiers, the study reported. In TCRdb, the 5' RACE reads were re-called with MiXCR into one record per CDR3 protein. This sample has tens of thousands of distinct CDR3 sequences, with 10% to 15% found just once. General study findings and limits: The matching step, a VDJdb search, favored anti-spike CD8 responses and missed private and CD4 specificities.

Sample: whole blood. The V and J genes are TRBV29-1 and TRBJ2-7, with D maybe TRBD1 (6 bases). The receptor comes from an adult who was a healthcare worker with PCR-confirmed SARS-CoV-2 infection or an uninfected control (not recorded which). CDR3 sequence: CSARGQPSSYEQYF. Here the CDR3 DNA reads TGCAGCGCCAGAGGACAGCCGAGCTCCTACGAGCAGTACTTC.